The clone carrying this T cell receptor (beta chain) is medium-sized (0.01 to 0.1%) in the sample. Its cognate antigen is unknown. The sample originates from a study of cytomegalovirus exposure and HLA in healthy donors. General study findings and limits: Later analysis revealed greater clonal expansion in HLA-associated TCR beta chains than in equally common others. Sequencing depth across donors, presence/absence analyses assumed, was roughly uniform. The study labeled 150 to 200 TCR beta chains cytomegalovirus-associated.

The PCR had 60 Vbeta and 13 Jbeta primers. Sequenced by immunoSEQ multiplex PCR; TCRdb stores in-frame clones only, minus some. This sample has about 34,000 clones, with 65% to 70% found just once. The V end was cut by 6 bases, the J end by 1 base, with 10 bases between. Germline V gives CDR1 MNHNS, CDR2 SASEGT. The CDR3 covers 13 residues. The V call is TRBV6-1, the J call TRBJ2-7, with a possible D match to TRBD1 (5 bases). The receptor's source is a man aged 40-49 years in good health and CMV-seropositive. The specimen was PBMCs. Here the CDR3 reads CASSPTVSYEQYF. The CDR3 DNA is TGTGCCAGCAGCCCGACAGTTTCCTACGAGCAGTACTTC.